This TCR beta chain comes out of a study of cytomegalovirus exposure and HLA in healthy donors (dated by TCRdb to 2016 to 2017). Notes on the research overall: According to an earlier analysis of 550 to 700 of the donors, about 179 million T cells yielded 117 million unique TCR beta sequences and approximately 300 Gb of sequence data. An early release that covered 500 to 800 HLA-typed donors contained around 330 gigabases of sequencing data and tens of millions of unique TCR sequences. Among the roughly 390 genotyped donors, 75% to 90% belonged to the genetic ancestry cluster associated with self-reported Caucasian donors. The aim of the study was to test whether cataloging public T cell receptors could identify signatures of past pathogen exposure. The study profiled the T cell repertoires of more than 500 subjects by immunosequencing and related them to cytomegalovirus serostatus. Besides the first cohort of some 670 subjects, a separate validation cohort made up of 120 different subjects was used. The study combined high-throughput TCR immunosequencing, statistical association of individual TCRs with disease status, and machine learning to predict cytomegalovirus infection status. A later analysis re-analyzed previously published TCR beta repertoires from approximately 700 donors and added high-resolution HLA genotyping to study TCR occurrence patterns. Rather than drawing on any new phenotypic data, the later analysis identified candidate immune exposures from TCR beta sequences and the way those sequences occurred across donors. An earlier analysis of several hundred of the donors used high-throughput TCR beta sequencing to judge whether each TCR beta V gene segment behaved as functional or pseudogenic. Donor age, sex, ethnicity and CMV serostatus were collected together with the repertoire data. A later genetic analysis took genome-wide SNP genotypes for about 55% of the roughly 670 donors and used that subset as a discovery cohort. All discovery cohort repertoires had been generated on a single sequencing platform. HLA typing included class I and class II loci at four-digit resolution. Typing coverage varied by locus: about 620-640 donors for A, B, C, DRB1 and DQB1; roughly 510 for DQA1; over 600 for DPA1; 450 to 480 for DPB1. Because of strong linkage in the cohort, roughly five DR-DQ haplotypes were treated as single units for association and clustering. On average, roughly 250,000 unique TCR beta nucleotide sequences were sequenced per donor among about 400 genotyped donors of the cohort, with roughly 18% of those sequences being non-productive. Overall results and qualifications from the work: A later genetic analysis reported fewer N-insertions in productive TCRs among donors in an Asian-associated ancestry cluster than the approximately 670-donor mean. In a later analysis, several top co-occurrence clusters were reported to appear linked to parvovirus B19, influenza, CMV and Epstein-Barr virus. Strong co-occurrence of HLA alleles, especially DR and DQ, made assigning TCR associations to individual alleles difficult. Some IMGT-functional V segments, including TRBV6-2 and TRBV6-3, could not be told apart with the 87-base-pair reads, so those segments were excluded. In a later genetic analysis, a missense DCLRE1C variant was associated with V-gene and J-gene trimming of TCR beta chains, and the association was replicated in an independent cohort. The sequencing pipeline was judged likely to have produced a cluster of highly shared sequence variants as a technical artifact. A total of fewer than 200 TCR beta chains were listed by the study as associated with cytomegalovirus. Because counts were too low, about 18 rarely observed V segments, including chromosome 9 orphons, were excluded from the earlier analysis of 500 to 700 of the donors. According to a later analysis, TCR association rates differed among HLA loci, with DRB1 alleles showing the most associated TCRs and HLA-C alleles showing the fewest. Across donors, most TCR sequences were observed very rarely, whereas some public TCRs were present in many individuals. The authors suggested that the approach could potentially be generalized to other disease states and immunological phenotypes. The classifier was reported to diagnose cytomegalovirus status with high specificity and sensitivity in both the original cohort and the validation cohort. In an earlier analysis of fewer than 750 of the donors, most TCR beta V segments were observed in productive rearrangements about 87% or about 30% of the time, broadly matching IMGT annotations. Presence/absence analyses assumed roughly uniform sequencing depth across donors, an assumption that may not hold. Immune exposure information for the cohort was limited to CMV serostatus. A later analysis found that HLA-associated TCR beta chains were more clonally expanded and had lower generation probabilities than equally common non-associated chains. Linkage disequilibrium might explain the correlated functional status among segregating V segments, but an unknown experimental factor could not be ruled out. In this cohort, only TCR beta chains were sequenced, and detectable features were limited by the absence of alpha or paired-chain data. In a later analysis, most CMV-associated TCR beta chains were found to appear HLA-restricted, with HLA associations seemingly driven largely by CMV exposure. A further reported finding was that TCR beta sequences accurately predicted the HLA-A and HLA-B alleles for most subjects in the first cohort. Three of the identified cytomegalovirus-associated TCR beta chains were confirmed in vitro to be specific for cytomegalovirus antigens. A later analysis associated about 17,000 TCR beta sequences with specific HLA alleles at a false discovery rate of 0.05. Because HLA typing was missing for some donors at each locus, association tests included only the typed subset.

The CDR3 covers 12 residues, taking in both the cysteine and the phenylalanine. The DNA shown is the 36-base CDR3, in frame from base 1. In the germline V gene, CDR1 corresponds to MDHEN and CDR2 to SYDVKM. V is shortened by 7 bases, J by 5 bases, and the region joining them spans 10 bases. With respect to this clone: This receptor's antigen is unknown. No clone much larger than this one lies a single base away; base qualities are absent.

The cohort comprised fewer than 700 healthy bone marrow donors. At the time of sampling, every cohort member was nominally healthy, though immune exposures that went unrecorded were likely present. The donor tested CMV seropositive, placing the donor among the 310 or so seropositive members of the cohort. Each donor provided a peripheral blood sample, and peripheral blood mononuclear cells were used for TCR beta sequencing. The Qiagen DNeasy Blood Extraction Kit was used to extract genomic DNA from the blood cell samples. The library was produced with the immunoSEQ multiplex PCR assay. For the multiplex PCR, a mixture combining 60 forward primers for TCR Vbeta segments and 13 reverse primers for TCR Jbeta segments was used. Amplification of the CDR3 region of rearranged TCR beta genes was performed with a multiplex PCR assay on genomic DNA. Amplified TCR beta libraries were sequenced as 87-base-pair reads on the Illumina HiSeq System. In the original analysis: A later analysis counted about 80 million unique TCR beta chains across the 550 to 700 repertoires, and roughly 10 million of these chains were shared by at least two donors. A nearest-neighbor algorithm error-corrected the raw reads and collapsed the reads into unique sequences, merging closely related sequences to remove PCR and sequencing errors. To assign V, D and J gene segments, CDR3 sequences were aligned to IMGT reference sequences. For a sequence to be retained, a match of at least six nucleotides was required to both a V gene segment and a J gene segment. Rearrangements were called productive when the CDR3 lacked stop codons and stayed in frame with V and J; all others were non-productive. CDR3 was defined according to IMGT convention as the region running from the second conserved V-encoded cysteine to the conserved J-encoded phenylalanine. The earlier analysis of fewer than 700 of the donors excluded sequences that lacked an unambiguous match to a single V gene segment. In an earlier analysis of several hundred of the donors, V segments were called functional above 56.7% productive rearrangements and were called segregating when the between-donor standard deviation exceeded 5%. A statistical classification framework was developed to diagnose cytomegalovirus status using the catalog of TCR beta chain sequences. In a later analysis, V and J genes were assigned by comparing TCR nucleotide sequences against IMGT/GENE-DB human TR gene sequences. A later analysis assigned CDR3 sequences and most-parsimonious VDJ recombination scenarios with the TCRdist pipeline. A later analysis defined each TCR beta chain by its CDR3 amino acid sequence plus V-gene family, and excluded reads lacking a unique V-gene family. A later analysis removed over 500 highly shared, low-generation-probability nucleotide sequences to deal with suspected cross-contamination and a sequencing artifact. In a later analysis, a clonal expansion index was calculated for each public chain from normalized within-repertoire ranks of inferred template counts. Generation probabilities in a later analysis came from a VDJ recombination model fitted to out-of-frame rearrangements, and those results were checked against IGoR. Hypergeometric tests were used in a later analysis to score TCR-TCR, TCR-HLA and TCR-CMV co-occurrence, with a repertoire-size bias correction applied to the TCR pairs. In a later analysis, false discovery rates were estimated by permuting HLA or CMV assignments 20 times. A later analysis grouped co-occurring TCRs with DBSCAN, adding TCRdist sequence similarity when clustering within HLA-allele-positive subsets. For co-occurrence clustering, repertoires with fewer than 30,000 or more than 120,000 public chains were excluded, along with roughly 5 repertoires with anomalous nucleotide sharing. What TCRdb holds here is the immuneACCESS table cut down to in-frame rearrangements. Part of the clones is not present; checked against another copy, under half of the missing clones reflect an unresolved V gene, and the others are unexplained. V, J and clone size were drawn from that table, and D and trimming were deduced from the DNA. The table for this sample lists about 190,000 clones; 75% to 80% of them were counted only once. The ten top clones hold roughly 2% of the sample.

Recombination connected TRBV28 to TRBJ2-3, with the D gene not confidently named. This clonotype originated in a woman in her 30s in good health and CMV-seropositive. The specimen was PBMCs. In nucleotide form, the sequence is TGTGCCAGCATCTCCGGAGTAGATACGCAGTATTTT. It specifies CASISGVDTQYF.